The 25 T cell receptor beta chains listed next were all sequenced from one sample in a study of T cell repertoires in cytomegalovirus infection. These receptors are not linked to any known antigen. MiXCR, applied by TCRdb to the reads, yields one record per CDR3 protein. The sample holds fewer than 950,000 distinct CDR3 sequences, 32% seen once. The sample consisted of cultured CD8+ T cells from PBMCs, taken from culture after CMV antigen stimulation. The receptor source for this set is a human donor in good health (CMV status not recorded). Some clones in this sample may be carry-over from other donors' samples.

In its sample, this clonotype was seen a few times. This chain joins TRBV24-1 and TRBJ2-2, with D uncertain. Trimming removed 1 base at V and 1 base at J, with 6 bases between. The CDR3 has 15 amino acids. Germline V gives CDR1 KGHDR, CDR2 SFDVKD. CDR3 sequence reads: CATSDFKVNTGELFF. The DNA for the CDR3 is TGTGCCACCAGTGATTTCAAGGTGAACACCGGGGAGCTGTTTTTT.

This rearrangement joins TRBV4-2 to TRBJ1-2; possible D gene TRBD1, 6 bases. Germline CDR1 is LGHNA and CDR2 is YNFKEQ. CDR3 length: 15 amino acids. With 0 bases removed from V and 4 bases from J, the gap between germline ends came to 12 bases. Here the CDR3 DNA reads TGTGCCAGCAGCCAAGAAATGGACAGCTTCTATGGCTACACCTTC. It specifies CASSQEMDSFYGYTF.

The chain has TRBV2 and TRBJ2-7; 9 nucleotides line up with TRBD1. Trimming removed 7 bases from V and 1 base from J; junction bases left unmatched: 5. The germline V gene encodes CDR1 SNHLY and CDR2 FYNNEI. The CDR3 covers 14 residues. The CDR3 sequence: CASTWTGASYEQYV. CDR3 coding DNA: TGTGCCAGCACCTGGACAGGGGCGTCCTACGAGCAGTACGTC.

The rearrangement uses TRBV6-5 and TRBJ1-2, with 7 bases fitting TRBD1. Looked up from germline, CDR1 is MNHEY and CDR2 is SVGAGI. The V and J ends lost 7 bases and 2 bases, in that order; junction bases with no gene match: 13. CDR3 size: 16 residues. In DNA, the CDR3 is TGTGCCAGCAAAAACAAACAGGGGAATTGGAACTATGGCTACACCTTC. This codes for CASKNKQGNWNYGYTF.

This clonotype was seen only a few times. The chain couples TRBV6-5 to TRBJ2-4, with TRBD1 matching over 7 bases. The CDR3 runs 16 residues. From germline, CDR1 is MNHEY and CDR2 SVGAGI. Trimming cost V 0 bases and J 4 bases; bases outside gene matches: 6. DNA for the CDR3: TGTGCCAGCAGTTACTCTGACAGGGATTCAAAAAACATTCAGTACTTC. Protein product: CASSYSDRDSKNIQYF.

This clonotype was picked up a small number of times. This chain joins TRBV12-3 or TRBV12-4 and TRBJ1-5, with D possibly being TRBD1 (5 bases). The length of the CDR3 is 14 residues. Deletions cut 5 bases from V and 0 bases from J, with 8 bases between. The CDR3 region is CASSDSVSNQPQHF. Written as DNA, the CDR3 is TGTGCCAGCAGTGACAGCGTTAGCAATCAGCCCCAGCATTTT.

The V call is TRBV20-1, the J call TRBJ2-1; 8 nucleotides match TRBD1. With V trimmed by 6 bases and J by 2 bases, 9 bases remained unmatched. CDR1 is DFQATT and CDR2 is SNEGSKA in the germline V gene (reference sequence). The CDR3 consists of 15 residues. CDR3 sequence: CSAISGTGPYNEQFF. As DNA, the CDR3 is TGCAGTGCCATTTCCGGGACAGGCCCCTACAATGAGCAGTTCTTC.

The chain has TRBV7-2 and TRBJ2-7, with D possibly matching TRBD1 (7 bases). Per the germline V gene, CDR1 is SGHTA and CDR2 is FQGNSA. The CDR3 extends over 14 amino acids. This CDR3 reads CVSSSAGQSLEQYV. The CDR3 region has the DNA TGTGTCAGCAGCTCGGCGGGACAGTCCCTCGAGCAGTACGTC.

This clonotype has a handful of counts. V and J are TRBV28 and TRBJ1-2, with 9 bases aligning to TRBD1. V trimming: 6 bases; J trimming: 2 bases; junction bases outside the gene matches: 7. This CDR3 has 15 residues. Germline lookup yields CDR1 MDHEN and CDR2 SYDVKM. Here the CDR3 reads CASRLGTGINYGYTF. The DNA for the CDR3 is TGTGCCAGCAGACTGGGGACAGGGATCAACTATGGCTACACCTTC.

The V and J genes are TRBV6-1 and TRBJ1-2, with 8 bases fitting TRBD1. The CDR3 length is 12 residues. CDR1 MNHNS and CDR2 SASEGT come from the germline V gene. Trimming cost V 10 bases and J 6 bases; bases outside gene matches: 7. The CDR3 sequence: CAIRGQENGYTF. DNA for the CDR3: TGTGCCATCAGGGGGCAGGAAAATGGCTACACCTTC.

This chain joins TRBV19 and TRBJ2-7; D not resolved. Germline CDR1 is LNHDA and CDR2 is SQIVND (reference sequence). Trimming pared 3 bases from V and 8 bases from J, leaving 17 bases between. The CDR3 length is 14 residues. CDR3 sequence (DNA): TGTGCCAGTAGTATTCGAGCCCTCTCCCTCAAGCAGTACTTC. This gives the protein CASSIRALSLKQYF.

This clonotype has a handful of counts. The CDR3 region has the DNA TGCAGTGCTAGAGATTGGAGCAAAACCTGGACTGAAGCTTTCTTT. It is translated as CSARDWSKTWTEAFF. V is TRBV20-1 and J is TRBJ1-1; D is uncertain. The germline CDR1 and CDR2 sequences are DFQATT and SNEGSKA (reference sequence). V lost 0 bases and J lost 5, with 16 bases in between. The CDR3 extends over 15 amino acids.

The chain recombines TRBV7-9 with TRBJ2-3; 11 positions agree with TRBD2. The CDR3 has 18 amino acids. Germline assignment: CDR1 SEHNR and CDR2 FQNEAQ (reference sequence). Germline trimming cut 3 bases from V and 1 base from J; bases unmatched to any gene: 9. The CDR3 nucleotides read TGTGCCAGCAGCTTTCGGGTAGCGGGGGGGCCGGGCACAGATACGCAGTATTTT. Translation gives CASSFRVAGGPGTDTQYF.

This clonotype was counted only a few times. The chain uses TRBV19 and TRBJ1-1, with D possibly TRBD1 on 6 matching bases. The CDR3 runs to 13 residues. Germline CDR1 is LNHDA and CDR2 is SQIVND (reference sequence). V was pared by 9 bases and J by 4 bases, with 15 bases between. CDR3 in amino acids: CASLQGFSTEAFF. CDR3 sequence (DNA): TGTGCCAGCCTACAGGGCTTTAGCACTGAAGCTTTCTTT.

This clonotype was counted ten times or more. The rearrangement links TRBV12-3 or TRBV12-4 to TRBJ2-6, with D possibly TRBD2 on 7 matching bases. The CDR3 is 19 amino acids. The V gene lost 3 bases and the J gene lost 0 bases, with 18 bases spanning the gap. CDR3 in DNA: TGTGCCAGCAGTTTTCTCCTTAAGGGGGGGGACTCTGGGGCCAACGTCCTGACTTTC. Its protein is CASSFLLKGGDSGANVLTF.

The chain has TRBV7-3 and TRBJ1-6; D might be TRBD1 (5 bases). Trimming shortened V by 6 bases and J by 0 bases, and 18 bases separated the two germline ends. Germline CDR1 reads SGHTA; CDR2 reads FQGTGA. The CDR3 contains 18 residues. CDR3 protein: CASRGAPLSSSYNSPLHF. CDR3 coding DNA: TGTGCCAGCAGAGGGGCTCCCCTCTCCAGCTCCTATAATTCACCCCTCCACTTT.

A word on this clonotype: One end of the junction does not line up with germline, which may come from a read error. The chain has TRBV12-3 or TRBV12-4 and TRBJ2-1; 7 bases line up with TRBD2. The CDR3 totals 13 residues. The CDR3 DNA follows: TGTACCAGCAGCCCTATGGGGGGGAATGAGCAGTTCTTC. Translating gives CTSSPMGGNEQFF.

The table lists this clonotype with a few counts. The chain recombines TRBV7-9 with TRBJ1-1, with a tentative D call TRBD1 (5 bases). Looked up from germline, CDR1 is SEHNR and CDR2 is FQNEAQ (reference sequence). This CDR3 is 13 amino acids long. The V end lost 7 bases, the J end lost 5 bases, and 14 bases lay between the germline ends. The CDR3 spells CASNGPGGTEAFF. CDR3 nucleotide sequence: TGTGCCAGCAACGGGCCGGGGGGAACTGAAGCTTTCTTT.

The rearrangement links TRBV6-1 to TRBJ2-1, with 8 bases lining up with TRBD1. The CDR3 totals 20 residues. J gave up 0 bases and V 6 bases, and 19 bases lay outside the gene matches. The germline gives CDR1 MNHNS, CDR2 SASEGT. In DNA form, the CDR3 reads TGTGCCAGCAGCCCTGGACAGGGAACTTGGGTCCTAAGCTCCTACAATGAGCAGTTCTTC. This sequence encodes CASSPGQGTWVLSSYNEQFF.

This clonotype has more than one count but fewer than ten. The chain carries TRBV11-2 and TRBJ1-1, with D possibly matching TRBD1 (5 bases). The V end lost 8 bases, the J end lost 5 bases, and 21 bases lay between the germline ends. CDR3 length: 15 residues. The germline V gene encodes CDR1 SGHAT and CDR2 FQNNGV. This chain's CDR3 is CASHIWGTGETEAFF. CDR3 nucleotides: TGTGCCAGCCACATATGGGGGACGGGGGAAACTGAAGCTTTCTTT.

CDR3 loop: CASSFAGEAFF. The CDR3 DNA sequence: TGCGCCAGCAGCTTTGCGGGTGAAGCTTTCTTT. The rearrangement links TRBV5-1 to TRBJ1-1; D unresolved. The length of the CDR3 is 11 residues. V lost 2 bases to trimming and J lost 7 bases, with 6 bases between them. CDR1 is SGHRS, CDR2 YFSETQ, per germline.

This clonotype was counted only a few times. The chain carries TRBV7-2 and TRBJ2-1; no firm D call. The CDR3 totals 15 residues. Germline V gene data show CDR1 as SGHTA and CDR2 as FQGNSA. V was pared by 7 bases and J by 9 bases, with 22 bases between. The CDR3 DNA reads TGTGCCAGCACCCCCTCCCGGTCCACTTCCTCTGAGCAGTTCTTC. The encoded protein is CASTPSRSTSSEQFF.

V and J are TRBV11-2 and TRBJ2-3; perhaps TRBD2 as D (6 bases). Germline V lookup: CDR1 SGHAT, CDR2 FQNNGV. This CDR3 spans 15 amino acids. V shed 6 bases and J shed 5 bases, with 18 bases lying between them. This chain's CDR3 is CASSFTPGVGDTQYF. CDR3 coding DNA: TGTGCCAGCAGTTTTACTCCGGGGGTCGGAGATACGCAGTATTTT.

The chain employs TRBV15 and TRBJ1-2; 7 bases line up with TRBD1. Germline assignment: CDR1 LNHNV and CDR2 YYDKDF (reference sequence). The CDR3 runs to 14 residues. J was trimmed by 4 bases and V by 4 bases; bases with no gene match: 6. In DNA, the CDR3 is TGTGCCACCAGCACTACAGGGGTGGGCTATGGCTACACCTTC. Encoded protein: CATSTTGVGYGYTF.

CDR3 coding DNA: TGTGCCAGCAGCTCAGAAACCGACTGGACCTGGCGGATAGCTAATGAAAAACTGTTTTTT. Encoded protein: CASSSETDWTWRIANEKLFF. The chain combines TRBV7-9 with TRBJ1-4; no firm D call. The V and J ends lost 4 bases and 3 bases respectively, with 27 bases between them. Germline lookup yields CDR1 SEHNR and CDR2 FQNEAQ (reference sequence). This CDR3 has 20 residues. Full variable domain (rest looked up from reference TRBV7-9 and TRBJ1-4): DTGVSQNPRHKITKRGQNVTFRCDPISEHNRLYWYRQTLGQGPEFLTYFQNEAQLEKSRLLSDRFSAERPKGSFSTLEIQRTEQGDSAMYLCASSSETDWTWRIANEKLFFGSGTQLSVL.